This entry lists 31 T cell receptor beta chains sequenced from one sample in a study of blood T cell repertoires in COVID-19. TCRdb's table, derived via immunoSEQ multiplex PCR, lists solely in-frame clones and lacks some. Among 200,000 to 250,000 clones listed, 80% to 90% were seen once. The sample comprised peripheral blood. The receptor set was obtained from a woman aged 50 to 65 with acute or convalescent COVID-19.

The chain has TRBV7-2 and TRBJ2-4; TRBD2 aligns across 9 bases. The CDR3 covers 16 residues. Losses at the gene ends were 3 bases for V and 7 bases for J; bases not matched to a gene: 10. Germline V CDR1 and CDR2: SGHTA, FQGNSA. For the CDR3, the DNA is TGTGCCAGCAGCTTGGGCGGCGGGGGGGCCGGGAACATTCAGTACTTC. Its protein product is CASSLGGGGAGNIQYF.

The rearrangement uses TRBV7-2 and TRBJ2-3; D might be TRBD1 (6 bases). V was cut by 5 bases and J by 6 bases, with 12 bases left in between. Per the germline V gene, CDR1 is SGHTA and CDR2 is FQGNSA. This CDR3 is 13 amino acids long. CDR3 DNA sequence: TGTGCCAGCAGCGAACAGGGCGGGGATACGCAGTATTTT. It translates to CASSEQGGDTQYF.

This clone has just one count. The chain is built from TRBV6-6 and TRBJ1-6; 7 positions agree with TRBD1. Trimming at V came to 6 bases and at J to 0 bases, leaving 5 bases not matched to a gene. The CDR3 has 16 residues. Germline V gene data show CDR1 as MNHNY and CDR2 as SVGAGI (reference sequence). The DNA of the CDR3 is TGTGCCAGCAGGTTGACAGGGAGCTCCTATAATTCACCCCTCCACTTT. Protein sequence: CASRLTGSSYNSPLHF.

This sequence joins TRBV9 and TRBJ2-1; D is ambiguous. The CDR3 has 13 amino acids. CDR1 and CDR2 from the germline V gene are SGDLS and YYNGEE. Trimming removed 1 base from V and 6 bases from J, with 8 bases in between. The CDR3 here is CASSVSNPNEQFF. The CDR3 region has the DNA TGTGCCAGCAGCGTATCTAATCCCAATGAGCAGTTCTTC.

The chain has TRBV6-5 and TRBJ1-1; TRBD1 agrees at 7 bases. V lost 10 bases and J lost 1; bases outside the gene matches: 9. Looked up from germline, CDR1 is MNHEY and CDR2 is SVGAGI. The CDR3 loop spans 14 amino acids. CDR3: CATVGQAGNTEAFF. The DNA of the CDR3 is TGTGCCACCGTCGGACAGGCTGGGAACACTGAAGCTTTCTTT.

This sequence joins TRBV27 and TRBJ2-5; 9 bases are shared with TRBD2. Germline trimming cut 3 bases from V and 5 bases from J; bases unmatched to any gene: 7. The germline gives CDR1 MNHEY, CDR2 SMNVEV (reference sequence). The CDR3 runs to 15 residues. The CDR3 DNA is TGTGCCAGCAGTTTTGGGACTAGCCGAGAGGAGACCCAGTACTTC. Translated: CASSFGTSREETQYF.

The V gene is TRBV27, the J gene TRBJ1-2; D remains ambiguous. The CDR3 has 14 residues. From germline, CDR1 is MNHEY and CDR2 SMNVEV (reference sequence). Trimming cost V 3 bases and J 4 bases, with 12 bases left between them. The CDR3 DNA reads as TGTGCCAGCAGTTTCTACGGGGTGGGCTATGGCTACACCTTC. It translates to CASSFYGVGYGYTF.

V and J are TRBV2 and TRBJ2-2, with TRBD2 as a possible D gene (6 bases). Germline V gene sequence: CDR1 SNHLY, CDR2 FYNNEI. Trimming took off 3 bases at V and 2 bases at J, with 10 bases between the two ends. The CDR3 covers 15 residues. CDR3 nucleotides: TGTGCCAGCAGTGACGGGACTTCTAACACCGGGGAGCTGTTTTTT. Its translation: CASSDGTSNTGELFF. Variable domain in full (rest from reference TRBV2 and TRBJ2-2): EPEVTQTPSHQVTQMGQEVILRCVPISNHLYFYWYRQILGQKVEFLVSFYNNEISEKSEIFDDQFSVERPDGSNFTLKIRSTKLEDSAMYFCASSDGTSNTGELFFGEGSRLTVL.

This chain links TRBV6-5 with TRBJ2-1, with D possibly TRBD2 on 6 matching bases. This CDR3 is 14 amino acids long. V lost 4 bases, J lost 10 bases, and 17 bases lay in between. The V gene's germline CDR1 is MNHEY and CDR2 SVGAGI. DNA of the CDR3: TGTGCCAGCAGTTCGGGACTCTCCCCTTTAGAGCAGTTCTTC. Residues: CASSSGLSPLEQFF.

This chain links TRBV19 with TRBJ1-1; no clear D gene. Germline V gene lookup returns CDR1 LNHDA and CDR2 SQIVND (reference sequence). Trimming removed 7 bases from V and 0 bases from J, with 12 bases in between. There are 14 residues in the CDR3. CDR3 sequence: CASTEGWMNTEAFF. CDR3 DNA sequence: TGTGCCAGTACCGAGGGTTGGATGAACACTGAAGCTTTCTTT. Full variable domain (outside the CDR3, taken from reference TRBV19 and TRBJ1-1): DGGITQSPKYLFRKEGQNVTLSCEQNLNHDAMYWYRQDPGQGLRLIYYSQIVNDFQKGDIAEGYSVSREKKESFPLTVTSAQKNPTAFYLCASTEGWMNTEAFFGQGTRLTVV.

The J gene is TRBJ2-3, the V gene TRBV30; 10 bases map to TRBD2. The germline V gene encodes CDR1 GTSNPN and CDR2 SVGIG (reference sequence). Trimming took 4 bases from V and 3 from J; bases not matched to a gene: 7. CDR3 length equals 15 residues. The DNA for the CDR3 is TGTGCCTGGACTAGCGGGGGCTCTTTAACAGATACGCAGTATTTT. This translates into CAWTSGGSLTDTQYF.

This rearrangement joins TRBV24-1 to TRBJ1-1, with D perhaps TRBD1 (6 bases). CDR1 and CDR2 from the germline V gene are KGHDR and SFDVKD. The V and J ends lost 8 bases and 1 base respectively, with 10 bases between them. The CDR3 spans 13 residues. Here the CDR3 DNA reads TGTGCCACCAAGGGACACACGAACACTGAAGCTTTCTTT. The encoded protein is CATKGHTNTEAFF.

CDR3 region: CASSQGSSYEQYF. DNA for the CDR3: TGTGCCAGCAGCCAGGGGAGCTCCTACGAGCAGTACTTC. This chain connects TRBV16 to TRBJ2-7; D is perhaps TRBD2 (5 bases). The V gene lost 3 bases and the J gene lost 0 bases, with 6 bases spanning the gap. Germline V gene data show CDR1 as KGHSY and CDR2 as FQNENV. The CDR3 is 13 amino acids.

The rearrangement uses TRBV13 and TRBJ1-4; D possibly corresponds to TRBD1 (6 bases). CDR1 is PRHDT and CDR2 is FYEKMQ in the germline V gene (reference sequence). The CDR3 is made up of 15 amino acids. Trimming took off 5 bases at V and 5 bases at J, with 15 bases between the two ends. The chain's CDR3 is CASSAARTANEKLFF. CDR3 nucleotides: TGTGCCAGCAGCGCAGCAAGGACAGCAAATGAAAAACTGTTTTTT.

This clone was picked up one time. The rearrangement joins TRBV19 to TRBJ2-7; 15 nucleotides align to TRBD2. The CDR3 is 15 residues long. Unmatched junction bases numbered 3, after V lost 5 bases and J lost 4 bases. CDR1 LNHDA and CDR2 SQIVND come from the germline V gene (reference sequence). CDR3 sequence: CASSPGLAGGYEQYF. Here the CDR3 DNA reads TGTGCCAGTAGTCCGGGACTAGCGGGAGGTTACGAGCAGTACTTC.

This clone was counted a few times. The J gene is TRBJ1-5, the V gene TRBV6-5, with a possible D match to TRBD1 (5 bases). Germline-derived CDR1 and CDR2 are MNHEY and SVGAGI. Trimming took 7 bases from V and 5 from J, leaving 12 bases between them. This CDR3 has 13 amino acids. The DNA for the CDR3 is TGTGCCAGCACTCGGGGGACGGATCAGCCCCAGCATTTT. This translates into CASTRGTDQPQHF.

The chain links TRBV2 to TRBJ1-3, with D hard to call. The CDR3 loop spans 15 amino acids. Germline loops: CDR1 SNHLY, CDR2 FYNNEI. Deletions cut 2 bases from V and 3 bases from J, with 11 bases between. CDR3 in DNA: TGTGCCAGCAGTGAATTGTTAGCGGGTGGAAACACCATATATTTT. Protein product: CASSELLAGGNTIYF. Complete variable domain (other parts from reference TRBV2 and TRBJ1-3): EPEVTQTPSHQVTQMGQEVILRCVPISNHLYFYWYRQILGQKVEFLVSFYNNEISEKSEIFDDQFSVERPDGSNFTLKIRSTKLEDSAMYFCASSELLAGGNTIYFGEGSWLTVV.

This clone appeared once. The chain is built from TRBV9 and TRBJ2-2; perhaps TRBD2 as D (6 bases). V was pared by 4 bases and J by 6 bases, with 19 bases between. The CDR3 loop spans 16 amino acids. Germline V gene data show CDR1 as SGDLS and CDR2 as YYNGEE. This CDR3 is CASSSRGGTSSGELFF. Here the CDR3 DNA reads TGTGCCAGCAGCTCCCGGGGCGGGACCTCTTCCGGGGAGCTGTTTTTT.

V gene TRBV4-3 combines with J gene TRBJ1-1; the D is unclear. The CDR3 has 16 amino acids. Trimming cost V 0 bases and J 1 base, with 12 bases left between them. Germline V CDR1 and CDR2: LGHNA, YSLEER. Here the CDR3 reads CASSQELGVTNTEAFF. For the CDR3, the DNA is TGCGCCAGCAGCCAAGAATTAGGAGTTACGAACACTGAAGCTTTCTTT.

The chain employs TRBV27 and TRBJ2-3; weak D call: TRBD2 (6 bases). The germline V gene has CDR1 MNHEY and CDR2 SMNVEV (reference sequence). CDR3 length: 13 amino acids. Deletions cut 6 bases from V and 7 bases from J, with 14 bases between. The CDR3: CASRQTSSHTQYF. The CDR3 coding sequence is TGTGCCAGCAGACAAACTAGCTCCCATACGCAGTATTTT.

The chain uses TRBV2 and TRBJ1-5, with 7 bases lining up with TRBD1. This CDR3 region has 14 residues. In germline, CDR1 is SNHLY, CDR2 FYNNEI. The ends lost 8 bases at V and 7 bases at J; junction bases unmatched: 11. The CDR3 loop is CASSQERQGQPQHF. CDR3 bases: TGTGCCAGCTCGCAGGAGAGACAGGGACAGCCCCAGCATTTT.

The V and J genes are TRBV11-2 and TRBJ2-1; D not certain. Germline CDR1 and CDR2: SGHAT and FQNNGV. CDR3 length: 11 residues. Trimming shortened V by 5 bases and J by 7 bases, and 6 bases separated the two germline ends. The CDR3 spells CASSPENEQFF. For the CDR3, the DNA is TGTGCCAGCAGCCCTGAGAATGAGCAGTTCTTC.

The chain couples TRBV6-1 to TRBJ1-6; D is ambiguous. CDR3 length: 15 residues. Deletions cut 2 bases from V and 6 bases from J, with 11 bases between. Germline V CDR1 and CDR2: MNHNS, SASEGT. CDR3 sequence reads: CASSELGLGNSPLHF. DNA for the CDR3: TGTGCCAGCAGTGAACTAGGATTAGGTAATTCACCCCTCCACTTT.

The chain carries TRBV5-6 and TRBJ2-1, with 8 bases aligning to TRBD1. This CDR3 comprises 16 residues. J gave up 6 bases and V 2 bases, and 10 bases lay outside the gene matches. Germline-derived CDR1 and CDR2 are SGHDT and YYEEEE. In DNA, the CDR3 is TGTGCCAGCAGCTTACATCTGGGACAGGCGGGCAATGAGCAGTTCTTC. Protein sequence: CASSLHLGQAGNEQFF.

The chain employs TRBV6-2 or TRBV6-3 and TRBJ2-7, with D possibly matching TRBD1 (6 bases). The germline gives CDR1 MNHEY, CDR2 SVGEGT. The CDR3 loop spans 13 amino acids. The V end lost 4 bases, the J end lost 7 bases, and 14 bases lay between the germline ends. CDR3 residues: CASSSQGFGEQYF. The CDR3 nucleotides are TGTGCCAGCAGTTCACAGGGATTCGGAGAGCAGTACTTC.

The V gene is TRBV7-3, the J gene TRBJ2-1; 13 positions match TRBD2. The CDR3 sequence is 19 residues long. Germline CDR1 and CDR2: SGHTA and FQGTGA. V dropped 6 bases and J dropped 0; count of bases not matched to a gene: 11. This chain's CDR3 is CASSPTPGLAGSSYNEQFF. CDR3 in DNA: TGTGCCAGCAGTCCTACACCGGGACTAGCGGGAAGCTCCTACAATGAGCAGTTCTTC.

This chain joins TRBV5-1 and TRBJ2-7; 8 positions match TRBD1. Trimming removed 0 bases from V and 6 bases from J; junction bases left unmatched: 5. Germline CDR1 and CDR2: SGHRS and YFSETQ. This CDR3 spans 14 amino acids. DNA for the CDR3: TGCGCCAGCAGCTTGGCATGGACAGGGAGCGAGCAGTACTTC. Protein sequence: CASSLAWTGSEQYF.

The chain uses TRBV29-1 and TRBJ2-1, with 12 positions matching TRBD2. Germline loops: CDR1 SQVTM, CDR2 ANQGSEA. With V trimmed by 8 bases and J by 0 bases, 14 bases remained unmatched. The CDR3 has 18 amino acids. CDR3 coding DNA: TGCAGCCTATCTGGGCTAGCGGGGGGGTTGAGCTCCTACAATGAGCAGTTCTTC. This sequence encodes CSLSGLAGGLSSYNEQFF.

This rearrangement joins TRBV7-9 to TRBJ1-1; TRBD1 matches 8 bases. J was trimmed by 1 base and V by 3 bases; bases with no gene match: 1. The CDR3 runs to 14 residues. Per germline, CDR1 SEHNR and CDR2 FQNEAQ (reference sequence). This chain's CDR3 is CASSFGTGNTEAFF. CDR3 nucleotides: TGTGCCAGCAGCTTCGGGACAGGGAACACTGAAGCTTTCTTT.

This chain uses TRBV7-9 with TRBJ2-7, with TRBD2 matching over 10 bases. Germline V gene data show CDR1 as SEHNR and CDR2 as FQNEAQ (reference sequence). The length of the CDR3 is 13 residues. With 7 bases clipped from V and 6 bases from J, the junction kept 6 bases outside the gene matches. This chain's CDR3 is CASTPLAGPEQYF. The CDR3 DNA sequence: TGTGCCAGCACCCCACTAGCGGGGCCCGAGCAGTACTTC.

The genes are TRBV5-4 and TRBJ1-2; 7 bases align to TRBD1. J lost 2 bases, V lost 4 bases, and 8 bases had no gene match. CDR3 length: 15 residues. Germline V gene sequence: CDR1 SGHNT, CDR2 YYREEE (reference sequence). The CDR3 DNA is TGTGCCAGCAGCCGGATAGGGGGACAGAACTATGGCTACACCTTC. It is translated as CASSRIGGQNYGYTF. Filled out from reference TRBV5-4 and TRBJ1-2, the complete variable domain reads ETGVTQSPTHLIKTRGQQVTLRCSSQSGHNTVSWYQQALGQGPQFIFQYYREEENGRGNFPPRFSGLQFPNYSSELNVNALELDDSALYLCASSRIGGQNYGYTFGSGTRLTVV.